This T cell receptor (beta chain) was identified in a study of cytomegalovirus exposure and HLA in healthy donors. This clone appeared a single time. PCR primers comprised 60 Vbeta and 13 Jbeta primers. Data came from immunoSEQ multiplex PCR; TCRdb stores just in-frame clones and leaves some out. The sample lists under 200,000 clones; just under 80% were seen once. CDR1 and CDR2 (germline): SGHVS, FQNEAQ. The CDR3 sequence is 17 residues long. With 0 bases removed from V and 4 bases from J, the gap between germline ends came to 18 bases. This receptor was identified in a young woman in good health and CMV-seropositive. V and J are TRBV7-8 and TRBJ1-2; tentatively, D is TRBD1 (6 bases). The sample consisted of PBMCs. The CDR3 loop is CASSLAQGRVFLYGYTF. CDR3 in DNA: TGTGCCAGCAGCTTAGCGCAGGGGCGCGTCTTCCTCTATGGCTACACCTTC.